This TCR beta chain stems from a study of T cells in Graves' hyperthyroidism and ophthalmopathy. Background on the study: Peripheral blood samples were taken at initial diagnosis, prior to any treatment.

This clonotype has a count of ten or more. Amplified TCR beta CDR3 regions derived from RNA transcripts. First-round RT-PCR of the TCR CDR3 relied on the HTBI primer set. Each CDR3 protein is one row after TCRdb ran MiXCR on the multiplex PCR reads. The sample includes roughly 330,000 distinct CDR3 sequences, 15% to 20% of them seen just once. Stable hyperthyroidism: no ophthalmopathy progression over 18 months of follow-up. Exclusions: uncontrolled infection, other autoimmune disease, pregnancy, lactation. In making diagnoses, clinical symptoms, serum thyroxine and TRAb, thyroid ultrasound and orbital computed tomography were all used. The CDR3 totals 15 residues. J lost 4 bases, V lost 5 bases, and 8 bases had no gene match. Per germline, CDR1 SGHTA and CDR2 FQGTGA.

The TCR comes from a young man with Graves' hyperthyroidism. The sequencing input was blood. The chain couples TRBV7-3 to TRBJ2-5, with 9 bases identical to TRBD2. In DNA form, the CDR3 reads TGTGCCAGCAGCCCGGGACTAGCAAGGGGAGAGACCCAGTACTTC. Encoded protein: CASSPGLARGETQYF. Based on the CDR3 plus reference TRBV7-3 and TRBJ2-5, the full variable domain is GAGVSQTPSNKVTEKGKYVELRCDPISGHTALYWYRQSLGQGPEFLIYFQGTGAADDSGLPNDRFFAVRPEGSVSTLKIQRTERGDSAVYLCASSPGLARGETQYFGPGTRLLVL.